One sample yielded the 16 T cell receptor beta chains listed below, sequenced in a study of radiation and T cells in renal cell carcinoma. Sequenced by immunoSEQ multiplex PCR; TCRdb stores in-frame clones only, minus some. The data show some 150,000 clones, 80% to 90% seen once. Stated time point: blood 4 weeks post-SBRT, at nephrectomy. The treatment was: 15 Gy SBRT to primary tumor, nephrectomy 4 weeks later. The sequences come from blood, collected from a patient whose treatment included radiotherapy and nephrectomy. The receptors originated from a woman aged 45-65 years with renal cell carcinoma.

CDR3 region: CASRRPGGPLHF. The CDR3 DNA follows: TGTGCCAGCAGGCGACCCGGAGGACCCCTCCACTTT. The chain joins TRBV28 to TRBJ1-6, with D hard to call. In germline, CDR1 is MDHEN, CDR2 SYDVKM. Deletions cut 6 bases from V and 12 bases from J, with 12 bases between. The CDR3 has 12 residues.

V usage is TRBV7-2 and J usage is TRBJ2-5; TRBD2 aligns across 9 bases. Germline V gene data show CDR1 as SGHTA and CDR2 as FQGNSA. This CDR3 is 14 amino acids long. Losses at the gene ends were 6 bases for V and 5 bases for J; bases not matched to a gene: 7. CDR3 loop: CASRAGGRWETQYF. The DNA of the CDR3 is TGTGCCAGCAGAGCGGGAGGTCGGTGGGAGACCCAGTACTTC.

This clone has a single count. The V call is TRBV5-6, the J call TRBJ1-4; TRBD1 matches 10 bases. Unmatched junction bases numbered 6, after V lost 3 bases and J lost 1 base. This CDR3 spans 17 amino acids. Germline loops: CDR1 SGHDT, CDR2 YYEEEE. The CDR3 bases are TGTGCCAGCAGCTCGGACAGGGGGAAGGGAACTAATGAAAAACTGTTTTTT. Protein sequence: CASSSDRGKGTNEKLFF. Full variable domain (missing parts from reference TRBV5-6 and TRBJ1-4): DAGVTQSPTHLIKTRGQQVTLRCSPKSGHDTVSWYQQALGQGPQFIFQYYEEEERQRGNFPDRFSGHQFPNYSSELNVNALLLGDSALYLCASSSDRGKGTNEKLFFGSGTQLSVL.

The rearrangement uses TRBV4-3 and TRBJ1-4; 9 bases are shared with TRBD1. Trimming removed 4 bases from V and 8 bases from J; junction bases left unmatched: 11. The CDR3 has 16 amino acids. CDR1 is LGHNA, CDR2 YSLEER, per germline. CDR3 nucleotide sequence: TGCGCCAGCAGCCCACCACAGGGGGCGAAAGGCGAAAAACTGTTTTTT. It specifies CASSPPQGAKGEKLFF.

The V and J genes are TRBV14 and TRBJ2-3, with D possibly being TRBD1 (6 bases). Trimming left V 0 bases short and J 3 bases short, with 13 bases between. Germline-derived CDR1 and CDR2 are SGHDN and FVKESK. CDR3 length equals 16 residues. CDR3 sequence reads: CASSQDSGQGTDTQYF. CDR3 DNA: TGTGCCAGCAGCCAAGACAGCGGCCAGGGGACAGATACGCAGTATTTT.

The J gene is TRBJ2-3, the V gene TRBV5-1; the D gene is possibly TRBD1 (6 bases). The CDR3 totals 15 residues. Germline CDR1 SGHRS, CDR2 YFSETQ. The V gene lost 2 bases and the J gene lost 5 bases, with 15 bases spanning the gap. The CDR3: CASSLNSPGVDTQYF. Written as DNA, the CDR3 is TGCGCCAGCAGCTTAAACAGCCCAGGGGTAGATACGCAGTATTTT.

The V gene is TRBV25-1, the J gene TRBJ2-7; D gene ambiguous. V was clipped by 2 bases and J by 0 bases, with 8 bases between them. CDR3 size: 14 residues. CDR1 and CDR2 (germline): MGHDK, SYGVNS. This chain's CDR3 is CASSERFSSYEQYF. CDR3 nucleotide sequence: TGTGCCAGCAGTGAAAGGTTTAGCTCCTACGAGCAGTACTTC.

The V and J genes are TRBV28 and TRBJ1-2; 9 bases map to TRBD1. V lost 5 bases to trimming and J lost 5 bases; unmatched junction nucleotides: 9. Germline loops: CDR1 MDHEN, CDR2 SYDVKM. The CDR3 extends over 15 amino acids. The CDR3 DNA sequence: TGTGCCAGCAGTGCCCGGGACAGGGTGGGATATGGCTACACCTTC. Its translation: CASSARDRVGYGYTF.

The rearrangement uses TRBV4-3 and TRBJ2-1; TRBD2 aligns across 13 bases. This CDR3 is built from 19 residues. Trimming removed 4 bases from V and 5 bases from J; junction bases left unmatched: 14. The germline gives CDR1 LGHNA, CDR2 YSLEER. The CDR3 DNA sequence: TGCGCCAGCAGCCCCCGGACTAGCGGGGGTGTGGGGGCTCACAATGAGCAGTTCTTC. Protein product: CASSPRTSGGVGAHNEQFF.

The chain carries TRBV6-1 and TRBJ2-1; the match to TRBD2 covers 9 bases. CDR1 and CDR2 (germline): MNHNS, SASEGT. V was pared by 3 bases and J by 6 bases, with 6 bases of the junction left unmatched. This CDR3 has 15 residues. CDR3 sequence (DNA): TGTGCCAGCAGTGATGGCGGGAGGGCCAGCAATGAGCAGTTCTTC. Its protein is CASSDGGRASNEQFF.

The J gene is TRBJ2-3, the V gene TRBV6-6; D might be TRBD1 or TRBD2, each matching 5 bases. Germline assignment: CDR1 MNHNY and CDR2 SVGAGI (reference sequence). CDR3 length equals 15 residues. Between the trimmed V and J ends, which lost 0 bases and 0 bases, there was a span of 7 bases. This chain's CDR3 is CASSYSGESTDTQYF. For the CDR3, the DNA is TGTGCCAGCAGTTACTCGGGGGAGAGCACAGATACGCAGTATTTT.

The chain employs TRBV18 and TRBJ2-1; TRBD1 matches at 8 bases. The germline gives CDR1 KGHSH, CDR2 LQKENI. The CDR3 is made up of 15 amino acids. The J segment lost 5 bases and the V segment lost 2 bases, leaving 5 bases of the junction unmatched. The CDR3 region is CASSPSQGANNEQFF. DNA for the CDR3: TGTGCCAGCTCACCATCCCAGGGGGCGAACAATGAGCAGTTCTTC. Filled out from reference TRBV18 and TRBJ2-1, the complete variable domain reads NAGVMQNPRHLVRRRGQEARLRCSPMKGHSHVYWYRQLPEEGLKFMVYLQKENIIDESGMPKERFSAEFPKEGPSILRIQQVVRGDSAAYFCASSPSQGANNEQFFGPGTRLTVL.

V is TRBV7-2 and J is TRBJ2-4, with TRBD2 matching 13 bases. CDR3 size: 17 residues. Trimming cost V 5 bases and J 6 bases; bases outside gene matches: 10. Germline V gives CDR1 SGHTA, CDR2 FQGNSA. The CDR3 is CASSRTSGGAFGNIQYF. DNA of the CDR3: TGTGCCAGCAGCAGAACTAGCGGGGGGGCGTTCGGAAACATTCAGTACTTC.

The CDR3 sequence: CASSPPDRAYEQYF. For the CDR3, the DNA is TGTGCCAGCTCTCCCCCGGACAGAGCCTACGAGCAGTACTTC. V gene TRBV28 combines with J gene TRBJ2-7; D may be TRBD1 (6 bases). The germline gives CDR1 MDHEN, CDR2 SYDVKM. Trimming pared 8 bases from V and 2 bases from J, leaving 16 bases between. CDR3 length: 14 residues.

The chain couples TRBV7-2 to TRBJ1-6; D is undetermined. Germline CDR1 SGHTA, CDR2 FQGNSA. The CDR3 loop spans 12 amino acids. Trimming stripped 4 bases from V and 11 bases from J, with 9 bases between. Here the CDR3 reads CASSYGSPPLHF. CDR3 in DNA: TGTGCCAGCAGCTACGGGTCGCCACCCCTCCACTTT.

This clone was detected only once. The V and J genes are TRBV9 and TRBJ2-3, with 10 bases aligning to TRBD2. The V and J ends lost 4 bases and 5 bases, in that order; junction bases with no gene match: 7. The CDR3 is 15 residues long. CDR1 and CDR2 from the germline V gene are SGDLS and YYNGEE. DNA for the CDR3: TGTGCCAGCAGCTCGAGCGGGGGGGCCTTAGATACGCAGTATTTT. The encoded protein is CASSSSGGALDTQYF.